The rows below give T cell receptor beta chains drawn from one sample of a study of blood T cells in healthy people across ages. TCRdb analysed the 5' RACE reads with MiXCR anew, one entry per CDR3 protein. The data show approximately 290,000 distinct CDR3 sequences, with 25% to 30% seen just once and approximately 28% held by the top ten. The material sequenced was blood. Receptor source: an older woman in good health. The CDR3 runs from the conserved cysteine through the conserved F or W. A D gene is named only where the DNA matches it firmly. Expanded clones are given a class, and other clones once, few, many or no size at all.

J: TRBJ2-1; size: many; V: TRBV5-1; D: NA; CDR3: CASHSLSGNEQFF; DNA: TGCGCCAGCCATAGCCTATCAGGCAATGAGCAGTTCTTC
J: TRBJ2-6; size: NA; V: TRBV20-1; D: NA; CDR3: CSATPSSGANVLTF; DNA: TGCAGTGCTACCCCGAGCTCTGGGGCCAACGTCCTGACTTTC
J: TRBJ2-5; size: NA; V: TRBV29-1; D: NA; CDR3: CSAFTGTVDRRGKTQYF; DNA: TGCAGCGCGTTCACCGGAACCGTCGACAGAAGGGGAAAGACCCAGTACTTC
J: TRBJ2-5; size: NA; V: TRBV24-1; D: NA; CDR3: CATRDPGGGDVTQYF; DNA: TGTGCCACCAGGGACCCCGGTGGGGGAGATGTGACCCAGTACTTC
J: TRBJ2-5; size: NA; V: TRBV25-1; D: TRBD2; CDR3: CASSEGLAGAETQYF; DNA: TGTGCCAGCAGTGAGGGACTAGCGGGAGCTGAGACCCAGTACTTC
J: TRBJ2-5; size: few; V: TRBV19; D: NA; CDR3: CASKEGSRETQYF; DNA: TGTGCCAGTAAGGAGGGGTCTCGGGAGACCCAGTACTTC
J: TRBJ2-2; size: NA; V: TRBV5-1; D: TRBD1; CDR3: CASSPFGTGNTGELFF; DNA: TGCGCCAGCAGCCCGTTCGGGACAGGGAACACCGGGGAGCTGTTTTTT
J: TRBJ2-1; size: few; V: TRBV28; D: TRBD1; CDR3: CASRRQGSSYNEQFF; DNA: TGTGCCAGCAGACGACAGGGGAGCTCCTACAATGAGCAGTTCTTC
J: TRBJ2-1; size: few; V: TRBV20-1; D: TRBD1; CDR3: CSAPDRGGSSEQFF; DNA: TGCAGTGCTCCCGACAGGGGAGGTTCGAGTGAGCAGTTCTTC
J: TRBJ2-3; size: NA; V: TRBV20-1; D: TRBD2; CDR3: CSAGLAGTTDTQYF; DNA: TGCAGTGCGGGGCTAGCGGGGACCACAGATACGCAGTATTTT
J: TRBJ1-6; size: few; V: TRBV19; D: NA; CDR3: CASLGRDRNSPLHF; DNA: TGTGCCAGCCTGGGACGGGACCGGAATTCACCCCTCCACTTT
J: TRBJ2-2; size: NA; V: TRBV5-1; D: NA; CDR3: CASSLDRGAGVTGELFF; DNA: TGCGCCAGCAGCTTGGATCGTGGGGCGGGCGTCACCGGGGAGCTGTTTTTT
J: TRBJ2-7; size: few; V: TRBV29-1; D: NA; CDR3: CSVVAEPSYEQYF; DNA: TGCAGCGTCGTAGCGGAACCTTCCTACGAGCAGTACTTC
J: TRBJ1-2; size: NA; V: TRBV7-2; D: NA; CDR3: CASNLALSGYGYTF; DNA: TGTGCCAGCAACTTAGCCCTATCTGGCTATGGCTACACCTTC
J: TRBJ2-7; size: few; V: TRBV4-1; D: NA; CDR3: CASSPYPGLPYEQYF; DNA: TGCGCCAGCAGCCCCTACCCGGGACTTCCCTACGAGCAGTACTTC
J: TRBJ2-1; size: few; V: TRBV28; D: TRBD2; CDR3: CASSLETSGRALKFF; DNA: TGTGCCAGCAGTTTAGAGACTAGCGGGAGGGCCTTAAAGTTCTTC
J: TRBJ1-2; size: NA; V: TRBV29-1; D: NA; CDR3: CSVDEKSYGYTF; DNA: TGCAGCGTGGACGAAAAATCCTATGGCTACACCTTC
J: TRBJ2-5; size: NA; V: TRBV12-3/TRBV12-4; D: NA; CDR3: CASSTTGPRQETQYF; DNA: TGTGCCAGCAGTACTACAGGGCCCCGGCAAGAGACCCAGTACTTC
J: TRBJ1-6; size: NA; V: TRBV2; D: NA; CDR3: CASRGNENSPLHF; DNA: TGTGCCAGCCGCGGGAATGAAAATTCACCCCTCCACTTT
J: TRBJ1-2; size: NA; V: TRBV11-2; D: NA; CDR3: CASSLLGGYGYTF; DNA: TGTGCCAGCAGCCTCCTGGGAGGCTATGGCTACACCTTC
J: TRBJ2-5; size: few; V: TRBV29-1; D: TRBD1; CDR3: CSVQREDRDVETQYF; DNA: TGCAGCGTTCAAAGGGAGGACAGGGATGTGGAGACCCAGTACTTC
J: TRBJ2-1; size: NA; V: TRBV7-2; D: TRBD2; CDR3: CASSSGPGRANEQFF; DNA: TGTGCCAGCAGCTCTGGCCCAGGGAGGGCCAATGAGCAGTTCTTC
J: TRBJ2-1; size: NA; V: TRBV10-3; D: TRBD2; CDR3: CAISDSTGLAGNNEQFF; DNA: TGTGCCATCAGTGATTCAACGGGACTAGCGGGAAACAATGAGCAGTTCTTC
J: TRBJ2-1; size: NA; V: TRBV7-2; D: NA; CDR3: CASSLVGVTYNEQFF; DNA: TGTGCCAGCAGCTTAGTCGGAGTAACCTACAATGAGCAGTTCTTC
J: TRBJ1-2; size: NA; V: TRBV25-1; D: TRBD1; CDR3: CASSDSTGWLYTF; DNA: TGTGCCAGCAGTGATTCGACAGGGTGGCTCTACACCTTC
J: TRBJ1-5; size: few; V: TRBV28; D: NA; CDR3: CASSPQGPGNQPQHF; DNA: TGTGCCAGCAGTCCGCAGGGGCCAGGCAATCAGCCCCAGCATTTT
J: TRBJ2-1; size: NA; V: TRBV20-1; D: TRBD2; CDR3: CSARETGTSGSNEQFF; DNA: TGCAGTGCTAGAGAGACCGGGACTAGCGGGAGCAATGAGCAGTTCTTC
J: TRBJ2-1; size: few; V: TRBV28; D: NA; CDR3: CASSLLEAGVNEQFF; DNA: TGTGCCAGCAGTTTATTGGAGGCAGGGGTCAATGAGCAGTTCTTC
J: TRBJ2-7; size: NA; V: TRBV6-2/TRBV6-3; D: TRBD1; CDR3: CASRETGTGSLYEQYF; DNA: TGTGCCAGCAGGGAAACCGGGACAGGGTCTCTCTACGAGCAGTACTTC
J: TRBJ1-1; size: few; V: TRBV20-1; D: NA; CDR3: CSARGGLGTEAFF; DNA: TGCAGTGCGAGAGGGGGTTTGGGGACTGAAGCTTTCTTT
J: TRBJ2-4; size: NA; V: TRBV9; D: TRBD1; CDR3: CASDRDKNIQYF; DNA: TGTGCCAGCGACAGGGATAAAAACATTCAGTACTTC
J: TRBJ1-3; size: NA; V: TRBV10-3; D: NA; CDR3: CASGRDPGNTIYF; DNA: TGTGCCAGCGGCAGGGATCCGGGAAACACCATATATTTT
J: TRBJ2-5; size: many; V: TRBV29-1; D: TRBD1; CDR3: CSVEPRQGGETQYF; DNA: TGCAGCGTTGAGCCGAGACAGGGCGGGGAGACCCAGTACTTC
J: TRBJ1-1; size: NA; V: TRBV28; D: NA; CDR3: CASAIYLDSEAFF; DNA: TGTGCCAGCGCCATATACCTCGACAGTGAAGCTTTCTTT
J: TRBJ2-1; size: NA; V: TRBV7-2; D: TRBD2; CDR3: CASSARLAGMLDEQFF; DNA: TGTGCCAGCAGCGCGCGACTAGCGGGAATGCTCGATGAGCAGTTCTTC
J: TRBJ2-1; size: NA; V: TRBV5-1; D: TRBD1; CDR3: CASRHRDRVINEQFF; DNA: TGCGCCAGCAGACACCGGGACAGGGTAATCAATGAGCAGTTCTTC
J: TRBJ2-5; size: few; V: TRBV14; D: TRBD2; CDR3: CAGSPNSGTSGPQYF; DNA: TGTGCCGGCAGCCCGAACTCCGGGACTAGCGGGCCCCAGTACTTC
J: TRBJ2-5; size: NA; V: TRBV5-5; D: NA; CDR3: CASSLGPKKETQYF; DNA: TGTGCCAGCAGCTTGGGACCGAAAAAAGAGACCCAGTACTTC
J: TRBJ2-1; size: many; V: TRBV12-3/TRBV12-4; D: NA; CDR3: CASSSYNEQFF; DNA: TGTGCCAGCAGCTCATACAATGAGCAGTTCTTC
J: TRBJ2-7; size: NA; V: TRBV29-1; D: NA; CDR3: CSAKEDSYEQYF; DNA: TGCAGCGCCAAGGAGGACTCCTACGAGCAGTACTTC
J: TRBJ1-2; size: NA; V: TRBV18; D: TRBD1; CDR3: CASSPGTGRLGGYTF; DNA: TGTGCCAGCTCACCTGGGACAGGGCGCTTAGGAGGCTACACCTTC
J: TRBJ2-7; size: few; V: TRBV29-1; D: NA; CDR3: CSVGLGSSYEQYF; DNA: TGCAGCGTTGGGTTAGGGAGCTCCTACGAGCAGTACTTC
J: TRBJ2-7; size: NA; V: TRBV4-1; D: TRBD2; CDR3: CASSQGGLVMCEQYF; DNA: TGCGCCAGCAGCCAAGGAGGACTAGTGATGTGCGAGCAGTACTTC
J: TRBJ2-1; size: NA; V: TRBV27; D: TRBD2; CDR3: CAKGTSEKVWNEQFF; DNA: TGTGCCAAAGGGACTAGCGAAAAAGTTTGGAATGAGCAGTTCTTC
J: TRBJ1-4; size: NA; V: TRBV4-2; D: NA; CDR3: CASRTSNLAEKLFF; DNA: TGTGCCAGCAGGACCTCGAACCTGGCCGAAAAACTGTTTTTT
J: TRBJ2-2; size: few; V: TRBV29-1; D: TRBD2; CDR3: CSVRRTSGAIEAGELFF; DNA: TGCAGCGTCCGAAGGACTAGCGGAGCCATAGAGGCCGGGGAGCTGTTTTTT
J: TRBJ2-5; size: NA; V: TRBV6-1; D: TRBD1; CDR3: CASRGQGTHSLQETQYF; DNA: TGTGCCAGCAGGGGACAGGGGACCCACTCTCTCCAAGAGACCCAGTACTTC
J: TRBJ1-5; size: NA; V: TRBV20-1; D: TRBD1; CDR3: CSATGGQGNNQPQHF; DNA: TGCAGTGCGACCGGGGGACAGGGGAACAATCAGCCCCAGCATTTT
J: TRBJ1-4; size: many; V: TRBV29-1; D: NA; CDR3: CSVGRDGGEKLFF; DNA: TGCAGCGTGGGCCGGGACGGTGGTGAAAAACTGTTTTTT
J: TRBJ2-6; size: NA; V: TRBV6-1; D: NA; CDR3: CASSGTGPSGANVLTF; DNA: TGTGCCAGCAGTGGAACAGGGCCGTCTGGGGCCAACGTCCTGACTTTC